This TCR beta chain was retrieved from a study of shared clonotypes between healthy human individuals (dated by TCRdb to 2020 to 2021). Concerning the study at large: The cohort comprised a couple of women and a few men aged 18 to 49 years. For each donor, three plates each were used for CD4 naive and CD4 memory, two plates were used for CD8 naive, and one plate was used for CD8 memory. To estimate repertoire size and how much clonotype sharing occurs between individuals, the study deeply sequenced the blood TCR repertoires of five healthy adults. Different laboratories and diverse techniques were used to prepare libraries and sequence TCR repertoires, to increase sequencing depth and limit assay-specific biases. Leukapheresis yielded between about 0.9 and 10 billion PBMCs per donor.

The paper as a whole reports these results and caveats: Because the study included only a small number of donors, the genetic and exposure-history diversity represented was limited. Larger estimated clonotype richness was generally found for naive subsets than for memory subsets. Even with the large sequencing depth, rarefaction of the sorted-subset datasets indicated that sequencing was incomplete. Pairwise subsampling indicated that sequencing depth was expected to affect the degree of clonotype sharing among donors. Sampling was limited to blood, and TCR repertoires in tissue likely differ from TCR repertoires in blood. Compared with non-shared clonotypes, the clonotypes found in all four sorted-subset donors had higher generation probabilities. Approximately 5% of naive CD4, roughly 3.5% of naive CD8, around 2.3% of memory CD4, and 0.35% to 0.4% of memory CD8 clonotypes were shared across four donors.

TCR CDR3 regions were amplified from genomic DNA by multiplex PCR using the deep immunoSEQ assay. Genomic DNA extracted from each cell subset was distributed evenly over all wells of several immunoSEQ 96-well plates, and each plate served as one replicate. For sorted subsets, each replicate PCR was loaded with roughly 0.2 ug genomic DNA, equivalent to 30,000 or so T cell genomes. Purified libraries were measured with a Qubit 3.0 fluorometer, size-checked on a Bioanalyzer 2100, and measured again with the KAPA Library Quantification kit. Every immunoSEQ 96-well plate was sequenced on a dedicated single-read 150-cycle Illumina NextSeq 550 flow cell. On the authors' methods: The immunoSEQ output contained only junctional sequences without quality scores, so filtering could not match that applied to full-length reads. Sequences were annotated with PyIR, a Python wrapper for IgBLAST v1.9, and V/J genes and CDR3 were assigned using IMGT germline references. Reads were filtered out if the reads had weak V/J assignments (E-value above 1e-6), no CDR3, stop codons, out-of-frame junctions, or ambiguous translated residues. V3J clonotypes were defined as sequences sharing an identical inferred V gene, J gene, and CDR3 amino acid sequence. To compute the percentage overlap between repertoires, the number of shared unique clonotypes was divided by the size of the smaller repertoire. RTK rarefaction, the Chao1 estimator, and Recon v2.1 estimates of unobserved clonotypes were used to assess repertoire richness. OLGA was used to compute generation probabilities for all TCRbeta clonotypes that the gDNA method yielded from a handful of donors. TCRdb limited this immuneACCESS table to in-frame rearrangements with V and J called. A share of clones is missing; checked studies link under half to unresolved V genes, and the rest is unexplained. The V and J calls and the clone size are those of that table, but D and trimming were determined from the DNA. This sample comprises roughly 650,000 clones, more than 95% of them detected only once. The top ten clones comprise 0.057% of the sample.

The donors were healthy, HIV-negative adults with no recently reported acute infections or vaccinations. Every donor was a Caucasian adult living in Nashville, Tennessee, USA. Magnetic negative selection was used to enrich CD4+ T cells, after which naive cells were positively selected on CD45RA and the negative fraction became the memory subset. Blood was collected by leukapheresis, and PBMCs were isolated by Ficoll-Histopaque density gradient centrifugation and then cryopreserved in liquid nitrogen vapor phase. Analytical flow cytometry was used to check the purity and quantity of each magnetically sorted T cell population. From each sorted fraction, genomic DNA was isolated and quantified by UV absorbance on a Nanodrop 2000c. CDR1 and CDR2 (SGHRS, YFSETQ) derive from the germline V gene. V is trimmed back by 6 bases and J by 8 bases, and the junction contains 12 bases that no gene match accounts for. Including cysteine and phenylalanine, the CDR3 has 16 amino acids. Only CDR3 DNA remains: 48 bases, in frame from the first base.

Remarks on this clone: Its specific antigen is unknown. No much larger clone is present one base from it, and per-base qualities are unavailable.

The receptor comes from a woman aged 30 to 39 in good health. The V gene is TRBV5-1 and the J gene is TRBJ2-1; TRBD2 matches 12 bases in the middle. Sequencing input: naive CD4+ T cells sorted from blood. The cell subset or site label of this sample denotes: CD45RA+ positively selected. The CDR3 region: CASTPLLAGGSDEQFF. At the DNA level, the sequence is TGCGCCAGCACCCCCCTACTAGCGGGAGGTAGCGATGAGCAGTTCTTC.